What follows describes a single T cell receptor beta chain. This sample was taken from a study of blood T cell repertoires in COVID-19. About the research overall: Samples of COVID-19 (acute and convalescent) were obtained from the United States, Italy and Spain. Nucleic acid was either cDNA or gDNA, and it came from T cells, B-cell-depleted T cells, or PBMCs.

CDR3 length: 15 amino acids. V gave up 4 bases and J gave up 4 bases; unmatched junction bases: 7. Germline values: CDR1 SGHRS, CDR2 YFSETQ. In the original workflow: Reference gene primer amplification gave estimated nucleated cell counts. The assay was immunoSEQ multiplex PCR, and TCRdb's table has in-frame clones only and misses some. Clone size and the V and J calls come from that table; the DNA yielded D and trimming. The table records approximately 170,000 clones, 83% of them present only once. The rearrangement links TRBV5-1 to TRBJ1-4, with 7 bases identical to TRBD1. The receptor was isolated from an elderly woman with acute or convalescent COVID-19. The sequenced sample was peripheral blood. The CDR3 spells CASSPAGQRNEKLFF. CDR3 coding DNA: TGCGCCAGCAGCCCGGCGGGACAGCGTAATGAAAAACTGTTTTTT.